Listed here are 8 T cell receptor beta chains from one sample, sequenced in a study of STAT5B mutations in CD4+ large granular lymphocyte leukemia (dated by TCRdb to 2022 to 2024). The library relied on the immunoSEQ multiplex PCR assay. Drawn from immuneACCESS, this table holds only the in-frame rearrangements with V and J called that TCRdb kept. Clones are partly lost; checked studies trace under half to an unresolved V gene and leave the rest unexplained. The sample yields tens of thousands of clones; approximately 70% were counted once. The ten biggest clones cover roughly 1.4% of the sample. Sequencing input: CD4+ T cells from blood buffy coats. These receptors originate from a human donor in good health.

This clone was seen only a few times. The CDR3 coding sequence is TGTGCCAGCAGGGAGGACGGACCCACTGAAGCTTTCTTT. This encodes CASREDGPTEAFF. This chain links TRBV6-1 with TRBJ1-1; D is unclear. V shed 6 bases and J shed 4 bases, with 12 bases lying between them. This CDR3 is built from 13 residues. Germline V gives CDR1 MNHNS, CDR2 SASEGT.

V and J are TRBV28 and TRBJ1-6, with D possibly matching TRBD1 (5 bases). Trimming stripped 3 bases from V and 7 bases from J, with 7 bases between. This CDR3 spans 13 amino acids. CDR1 and CDR2 (germline): MDHEN, SYDVKM. The CDR3 here is CASSFGGNSPLHF. The DNA for the CDR3 is TGTGCCAGCAGTTTCGGGGGGAATTCACCCCTCCACTTT.

The chain links TRBV5-1 to TRBJ1-1; TRBD1 matches 8 bases. Germline V CDR1 and CDR2: SGHRS, YFSETQ. With V trimmed by 1 base and J by 3 bases, 11 bases remained unmatched. The CDR3 covers 17 residues. The DNA for the CDR3 is TGCGCCAGCAGCTTGAGGGACAGGACATATGGCGACACTGAAGCTTTCTTT. Protein: CASSLRDRTYGDTEAFF.

V gene TRBV6-5 combines with J gene TRBJ1-5, with TRBD1 matching 8 bases. The CDR3 is 14 residues long. Germline V gives CDR1 MNHEY, CDR2 SVGAGI. Trimming at V came to 6 bases and at J to 6 bases, leaving 7 bases not matched to a gene. The CDR3 here is CASSRAGGGQPQHF. The CDR3 DNA sequence: TGTGCCAGCAGCCGCGCAGGGGGCGGTCAGCCCCAGCATTTT.

V gene TRBV18 combines with J gene TRBJ2-5; D is uncertain. In germline, CDR1 is KGHSH, CDR2 LQKENI. The V and J ends lost 5 bases and 5 bases respectively, with 15 bases between them. The CDR3 sequence is 14 residues long. CDR3 loop: CASSEQEKLETQYF. In DNA form, the CDR3 reads TGTGCCAGCTCAGAGCAGGAAAAATTGGAGACCCAGTACTTC.

The genes are TRBV19 and TRBJ1-5; 9 bases are a match to TRBD1. Germline V gives CDR1 LNHDA, CDR2 SQIVND (reference sequence). The CDR3 is 13 amino acids. V lost 5 bases to trimming and J lost 11 bases; unmatched junction nucleotides: 7. Written as DNA, the CDR3 is TGTGCCAGTAGTCTGACAGGGGGATCGTCCCAGCATTTT. This encodes CASSLTGGSSQHF. The variable domain in full, completed from reference TRBV19 and TRBJ1-5, reads DGGITQSPKYLFRKEGQNVTLSCEQNLNHDAMYWYRQDPGQGLRLIYYSQIVNDFQKGDIAEGYSVSREKKESFPLTVTSAQKNPTAFYLCASSLTGGSSQHFGDGTRLSIL.

The chain links TRBV6-5 to TRBJ1-1; D not certain. The germline V gene encodes CDR1 MNHEY and CDR2 SVGAGI. The CDR3 is 14 residues long. Between the trimmed V and J ends, which lost 1 base and 2 bases, there was a span of 8 bases. Here the CDR3 reads CASSYFGQNTEAFF. CDR3 nucleotide sequence: TGTGCCAGCAGTTACTTCGGGCAAAACACTGAAGCTTTCTTT.

The CDR3 DNA reads TGTGCCAGCAGCGTAGGACCCTCCGGAGATACGCAGTATTTT. Translation gives CASSVGPSGDTQYF. V gene TRBV9 combines with J gene TRBJ2-3, with D uncertain. CDR1 and CDR2 (germline): SGDLS, YYNGEE. V was trimmed by 0 bases and J by 5 bases, leaving 10 bases between them. The CDR3 has 14 residues.